Below, one T cell receptor (beta chain) is given with its context. Its antigen is still unknown. One end of the junction is discordant with germline, which a read error may explain. These data are taken from a study of cytomegalovirus exposure and HLA in healthy donors listed by TCRdb under 2017. Study-wide context: An earlier analysis of roughly 630 of the donors reported roughly 300 Gb of sequence data and some 120 million unique TCR beta sequences from about 179 million T cells. Class I and class II HLA loci were covered by the typing at four-digit resolution. About 300 gigabases of sequencing data and around 85 million unique TCR sequences made up an early release that covered fewer than 650 HLA-typed donors. Donor age, sex, ethnicity and CMV serostatus were compiled together with the repertoire data. To study patterns of TCR occurrence, a later analysis re-analyzed previously published TCR beta repertoires from 700 or so donors and added high-resolution HLA genotyping. The genetic ancestry cluster associated with self-reported Caucasian donors included 81% of the 300 to 400 genotyped donors. A separate validation cohort of 90 to 150 different subjects was used in addition to the approximately 640-subject first cohort. Roughly five DR-DQ haplotypes were treated as single units for association and clustering because of strong linkage in the cohort. The study used immunosequencing to profile the T cell repertoires of approximately 690 subjects and linked those repertoires to cytomegalovirus serostatus. Across some 400 genotyped donors of the cohort, an average of about 240,000 unique TCR beta nucleotide sequences per donor were sequenced, and about a sixth of those sequences were non-productive. A later genetic analysis took genome-wide SNP genotypes for about 55% of the 666 donors and used that subset as a discovery cohort. Typing coverage varied by locus: roughly 629-640 donors for A, B, C, DRB1 and DQB1; 522 for DQA1; more than 600 for DPA1; 400 to 480 for DPB1. The study aimed to test whether signatures of past pathogen exposure could be identified by cataloging public T cell receptors. To decide whether each TCR beta V gene segment behaved as functional or pseudogenic, an earlier analysis of several hundred of the donors relied on high-throughput TCR beta sequencing. The later analysis used no new phenotypic data to find candidate immune exposures, relying instead on TCR beta sequences and their occurrence across donors. All discovery cohort repertoires had been generated on a single sequencing platform. High-throughput TCR immunosequencing, statistical association of individual TCRs with disease status, and machine learning were combined to predict cytomegalovirus infection status.

CDR1 and CDR2 were assigned from the germline V gene as MNHEY and SVGAGI. The CDR3 runs 15 amino acids, cysteine and phenylalanine included. CDR3 DNA only is kept here, 45 bases in frame from base 1. In total, roughly 670 healthy bone marrow donors made up the cohort. At the time of sampling, all cohort members were nominally healthy, though unrecorded immune exposures were likely present. The donor was CMV seronegative and was included in the group of a few hundred seronegative cohort members. Each donor provided a peripheral blood sample, and peripheral blood mononuclear cells were used for TCR beta sequencing. The Qiagen DNeasy Blood Extraction Kit was used to extract genomic DNA from the blood cell samples. Overall study results and their limits: A later genetic analysis associated a missense DCLRE1C variant with V-gene and J-gene trimming of TCR beta chains, and an independent cohort replicated the association. The cohort was sequenced for TCR beta chains only, and without alpha or paired-chain data the features that could be detected were limited. A later analysis associated 16,951 TCR beta sequences with specific HLA alleles at a false discovery rate of 0.05. According to a later analysis, most CMV-associated TCR beta chains appeared to be HLA-restricted, and the HLA associations seemed to be driven largely by CMV exposure. The 87-base-pair reads could not distinguish some IMGT-functional V segments, including TRBV6-2 and TRBV6-3, so those segments were excluded. Broadly in line with IMGT annotations, most TCR beta V segments showed up in productive rearrangements about 87% or about 30% of the time in an earlier analysis of 450 to 600 of the donors. The presence/absence analyses assumed that sequencing depth was roughly uniform across donors, and that assumption may not be true. A few of the identified cytomegalovirus-associated TCR beta chains were confirmed in vitro to be specific for cytomegalovirus antigens. The only immune exposure information available for the cohort was CMV serostatus. The study listed 150 to 200 TCR beta chains as associated with cytomegalovirus. Several of the top co-occurrence clusters appeared to be linked to parvovirus B19, influenza, CMV and Epstein-Barr virus, according to a later analysis. The authors suggested that the approach could potentially be extended to other disease states and immunological phenotypes. When HLA alleles, especially DR and DQ, strongly co-occurred, attributing TCR associations to individual alleles was difficult. While some public TCRs were present in many individuals, most TCR sequences turned up only very rarely across donors. Correlated functional status among segregating V segments might be attributable to linkage disequilibrium, but an unknown experimental factor could not be ruled out. A cluster of highly shared sequence variants was judged likely to be a technical artifact of the sequencing pipeline. Compared with the approximately 600-donor mean, donors in an Asian-associated ancestry cluster had fewer N-insertions in productive TCRs, according to a later genetic analysis. A further reported finding was that TCR beta sequences accurately predicted the HLA-A and HLA-B alleles for most subjects in the first cohort. Because HLA typing was missing for some donors at each locus, association tests included only the typed subset. A later analysis found that HLA-associated TCR beta chains were more clonally expanded and had lower generation probabilities than equally common non-associated chains. A later analysis found that TCR association rates varied across HLA loci, with DRB1 alleles showing the most associated TCRs and HLA-C alleles the fewest. Cytomegalovirus status was reported to be diagnosed by the classifier with high specificity and sensitivity in both the original and validation cohorts. Because counts were too low, seventeen rarely observed V segments, including chromosome 9 orphons, were left out of the earlier analysis of 587 of the donors.

Library preparation was by the immunoSEQ multiplex PCR assay. The multiplex PCR relied on a mix of 60 forward primers for TCR Vbeta segments and 13 reverse primers for TCR Jbeta segments. The CDR3 region of rearranged TCR beta genes was amplified from genomic DNA by a multiplex PCR assay. Amplified TCR beta libraries were sequenced as 87-base-pair reads on the Illumina HiSeq System. Processing in the source paper ran as follows. A later analysis counted about 80 million unique TCR beta chains across the roughly 700 repertoires, and around 9.9 million of these chains were shared by at least two donors. Raw reads were error-corrected and collapsed into unique sequences with a nearest-neighbor algorithm that merged closely related sequences to remove PCR and sequencing errors. V, D and J gene segments were assigned by aligning CDR3 sequences to IMGT reference sequences. For a sequence to be retained, a match of at least six nucleotides to both a V gene segment and a J gene segment was required. A rearrangement counted as productive if the CDR3 had no stop codons and remained in frame with V and J, and every other rearrangement counted as non-productive. Following IMGT convention, CDR3 was defined as the stretch from the second conserved V-encoded cysteine to the conserved J-encoded phenylalanine. In an earlier analysis of 587 of the donors, sequences lacking an unambiguous match to a single V gene segment were excluded. In an earlier analysis of several hundred of the donors, V segments were called functional above 56.7% productive rearrangements and were called segregating when the between-donor standard deviation exceeded 5%. To diagnose cytomegalovirus status from the catalog of TCR beta chain sequences, a statistical classification framework was built. A later analysis assigned V and J genes by comparing TCR nucleotide sequences with IMGT/GENE-DB human TR gene sequences. The TCRdist pipeline was used in a later analysis to assign CDR3 sequences and most-parsimonious VDJ recombination scenarios. A later analysis defined each TCR beta chain by its CDR3 amino acid sequence plus V-gene family, and excluded reads lacking a unique V-gene family. To address suspected cross-contamination and a sequencing artifact, a later analysis removed approximately 590 highly shared, low-generation-probability nucleotide sequences. In a later analysis, a clonal expansion index was calculated for each public chain from normalized within-repertoire ranks of inferred template counts. In a later analysis, generation probabilities were computed using a VDJ recombination model fitted to out-of-frame rearrangements, and the results were checked against IGoR. Hypergeometric tests were used in a later analysis to score TCR-TCR, TCR-HLA and TCR-CMV co-occurrence, with a repertoire-size bias correction applied to the TCR pairs. False discovery rates were estimated in a later analysis by permuting HLA or CMV assignments 20 times. In a later analysis, co-occurring TCRs were grouped using DBSCAN, and TCRdist sequence similarity was added for clustering within HLA-allele-positive subsets. Repertoires with fewer than 30,000 or more than 120,000 public chains were left out of co-occurrence clustering, as were four to six repertoires with anomalous nucleotide sharing. The table comes from immuneACCESS by way of TCRdb, which keeps in-frame sequences with V and J called. Part of the clones is missing from these tables; in studies checked, under half for an unresolved V gene and the rest for unknown reasons. V and J calls and clone size are copied from that table; D and trimming were computed from the DNA. This sample comprises around 39,000 clones, roughly 80% of them detected only once. The ten largest clones capture approximately 1.5% of the sample.

This receptor was obtained from a man younger than 45 in good health and CMV-seronegative. The chain was built from TRBV6-5 and TRBJ1-2; a tentative D call is TRBD1 (5 bases match). The sample consisted of PBMCs. The CDR3 region has the sequence CASSNSRGSNYGYTF. In nucleotide form, the sequence is TGTGCCAGCAGTAACTCTAGGGGTTCCAACTATGGCTACACCTTC.